These T cell receptor beta chains were read from a single sample in a study of blood T cell repertoires in COVID-19. TCRdb's copy holds only in-frame clones and misses some; the assay was immunoSEQ multiplex PCR. The table has almost 350,000 clones, 85% to 90% seen once. The sequencing sample was made of PBMCs or T cells enriched from blood (not recorded which). Receptor source: a woman aged 25-40 years who had been exposed to COVID-19. Each CDR3 is given with its conserved first and last residue. A D gene is named only where the DNA matches it firmly. For some rows the clone size is stated as once, few or many, or as a class when expanded; others skip it.

V	J	D	size	DNA	CDR3
TRBV7-2	TRBJ1-2	.	few	TGTGCCAGCAGCTTAGGGAGGGACGGGAACTATGGCTACACCTTC	CASSLGRDGNYGYTF
TRBV7-9	TRBJ2-5	.	.	TGTGCCAGCAGCTCCCCCAGCGGGACCCAGTACTTC	CASSSPSGTQYF
TRBV7-8	TRBJ1-6	.	.	TGTGCCAGCAGCTTAGAGGTTATGCAGGATAATTCACCCCTCCACTTT	CASSLEVMQDNSPLHF
TRBV4-2	TRBJ2-7	TRBD2	.	TGTGCCAGCAGCCAAGGGACTAGCGGCAGTAGTGAGCAGTACTTC	CASSQGTSGSSEQYF
TRBV2	TRBJ1-2	TRBD1	.	TGTGCCAGCAAAACGACAGGGACCGATGGCTACACCTTC	CASKTTGTDGYTF
TRBV3-1/TRBV3-2	TRBJ1-1	.	few	TGTGCCAGCAGATCTATCACTGAAGCTTTCTTT	CASRSITEAFF
TRBV15	TRBJ2-1	TRBD1	.	TGTGCCACCAGCTACAGGGGAACATACAATGAGCAGTTCTTC	CATSYRGTYNEQFF
TRBV27	TRBJ2-3	TRBD2	once	TGTGCCAGCAGTTCACCCTTAGCGGGAGCGACAGATACGCAGTATTTT	CASSSPLAGATDTQYF
TRBV19	TRBJ2-4	.	.	TGTGCCAGTAGTATCTCGGGCATTCAGTACTTC	CASSISGIQYF
TRBV5-1	TRBJ1-1	TRBD1	few	TGCGCCAGCAGCGTTACCGGGACAGGGAACACTGAAGCTTTCTTT	CASSVTGTGNTEAFF
TRBV20-1	TRBJ2-5	.	.	TGCAGTGCTAGTAACCGGGCCAGGAGGGGCGAGACCCAGTACTTC	CSASNRARRGETQYF
TRBV25-1	TRBJ1-2	.	.	TGTGCCAGCAGTGATGAAGGGCCAGGGTATGGCTACACCTTC	CASSDEGPGYGYTF
TRBV7-8	TRBJ1-6	TRBD1	few	TGTGCCAGCAGCCACCGTTCGACAGGGGCTTATAGGGCACCCCTCCACTTT	CASSHRSTGAYRAPLHF
TRBV7-3	TRBJ2-1	TRBD2	.	TGTGCCAGCAGCATTGCTCCGGGACTAGCAACAGTCAATGAGCAGTTCTTC	CASSIAPGLATVNEQFF
TRBV9	TRBJ2-7	.	few	TGTGCCAGCAGCCCCGCGGGACGGCAGACCTACGAGCAGTACTTC	CASSPAGRQTYEQYF
TRBV2	TRBJ1-4	TRBD1	few	TGTGCCAGCAGCGCCGGGACAGGGGACCATGAAAAACTGTTTTTT	CASSAGTGDHEKLFF
TRBV11-3	TRBJ1-1	.	.	TGTGCCAGCAGCCTTCAGGAGGGCACTGAAGCTTTCTTT	CASSLQEGTEAFF
TRBV27	TRBJ2-2	TRBD2	.	TGTGCCAGCAGTTTATCGACTAGCGGGAACACCGGGGAGCTGTTTTTT	CASSLSTSGNTGELFF
TRBV28	TRBJ2-7	TRBD2	.	TGTGCCAGCAGATTAGGTCTAGCGGGCTCCTACGAGCAGTACTTC	CASRLGLAGSYEQYF
TRBV19	TRBJ1-5	.	.	TGTGCCAGTAGTGACGGATGGGCCCCACGGTGGCCCCAGCATTTT	CASSDGWAPRWPQHF
TRBV4-1	TRBJ1-1	.	.	TGCGCCAGCAGCCAAGTAGCTGGCGGGATACCCACTGAAGCTTTCTTT	CASSQVAGGIPTEAFF
TRBV7-9	TRBJ2-7	TRBD1	.	TGTGCCAGCAGCGTTCGACAGGGGATAGCGACCTACGAGCAGTACTTC	CASSVRQGIATYEQYF